This T cell receptor (beta chain) was documented in a study of early T cells in non-severe SARS-CoV-2 infection. Unique molecular identifiers tagged individual cDNA molecules. TCRdb re-derived calls from the 5' RACE reads in MiXCR, one entry per CDR3 protein. Here the sample spans about 81,000 distinct CDR3 sequences, 5% to 6.5% being singletons. V lost 2 bases, J lost 6 bases, and 14 bases lay in between. From germline, CDR1 is SGHNT and CDR2 YYREEE (reference sequence). The CDR3 covers 14 residues. The receptor comes from an adult who was a healthcare worker with PCR-confirmed SARS-CoV-2 infection or an uninfected control (not recorded which). The sample consisted of whole blood. The J gene is TRBJ1-2, the V gene TRBV5-4; tentatively, D is TRBD1 (5 bases). The DNA for the CDR3 is TGTGCCAGCAGCTTCCCCTTAACAGGAAATGGCTACACCTTC. Encoded protein: CASSFPLTGNGYTF.